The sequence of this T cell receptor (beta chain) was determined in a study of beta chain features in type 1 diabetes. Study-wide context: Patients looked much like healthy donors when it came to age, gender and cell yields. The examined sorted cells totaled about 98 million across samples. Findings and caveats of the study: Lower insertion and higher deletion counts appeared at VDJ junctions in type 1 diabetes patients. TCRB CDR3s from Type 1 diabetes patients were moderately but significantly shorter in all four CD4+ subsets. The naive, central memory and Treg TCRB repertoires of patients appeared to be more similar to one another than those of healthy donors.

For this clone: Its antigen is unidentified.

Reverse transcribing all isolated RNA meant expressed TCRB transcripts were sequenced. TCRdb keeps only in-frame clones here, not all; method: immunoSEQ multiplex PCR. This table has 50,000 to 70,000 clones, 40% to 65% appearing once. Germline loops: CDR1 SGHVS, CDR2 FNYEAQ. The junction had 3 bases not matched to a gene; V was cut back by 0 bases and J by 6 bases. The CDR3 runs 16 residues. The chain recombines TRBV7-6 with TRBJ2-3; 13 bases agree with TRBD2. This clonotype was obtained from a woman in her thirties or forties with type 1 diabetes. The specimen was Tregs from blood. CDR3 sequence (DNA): TGTGCCAGCAGCTTAGCAACTAGCGGGGGGGAGGATACGCAGTATTTT. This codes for CASSLATSGGEDTQYF.